The 7 T cell receptor beta chains reported below all come from one sample, sequenced in a study of a mutant IDH1 vaccine in newly diagnosed glioma. Time point specified: week 11, during vaccination. Each dose delivered 300 ug of mutant IDH1 20-mer peptide subcutaneously with imiquimod. These TCRs are of unknown antigen specificity. Repertoires were generated with immunoSEQ multiplex PCR, while TCRdb's copy carries only in-frame clones and drops some. The data hold around 25,000 clones, with over 75% observed a single time. Source: PBMCs, taken from a glioma patient whose treatment included an IDH1 peptide vaccine. These receptors were taken from a woman between 18 and 30 years old with glioma.

The chain joins TRBV2 to TRBJ2-7; maybe TRBD1 (5 bases). CDR3 size: 12 residues. Deletions cut 8 bases from V and 2 bases from J, with 10 bases between. From germline, CDR1 is SNHLY and CDR2 FYNNEI. CDR3 sequence (DNA): TGTGCCAGCCGGCAGGGAACCTACGAGCAGTACTTC. Protein product: CASRQGTYEQYF.

The rearrangement joins TRBV6-1 to TRBJ2-7; 8 bases line up with TRBD1. The length of the CDR3 is 14 residues. Germline V gives CDR1 MNHNS, CDR2 SASEGT. After removal of 5 bases from V and 3 bases from J, the junction contained 6 bases not matched to a gene. The CDR3 loop is CASSPRTGNYEQYF. The CDR3 bases are TGTGCCAGCAGTCCTCGGACAGGGAACTACGAGCAGTACTTC.

The rearrangement links TRBV4-2 to TRBJ2-1; tentatively, D is TRBD2 (6 bases). Germline-derived CDR1 and CDR2 are LGHNA and YNFKEQ. The CDR3 totals 17 residues. Trimming removed 1 base at V and 4 bases at J, with 17 bases between. CDR3 bases: TGTGCCAGCAGCCAAGCCTGGGGGACTGGGGTTTACAATGAGCAGTTCTTC. It translates to CASSQAWGTGVYNEQFF.

The chain employs TRBV7-2 and TRBJ1-2; D not certain. The CDR3 has 15 residues. V was cut by 7 bases and J by 0 bases, with 15 bases left in between. Germline V gene data show CDR1 as SGHTA and CDR2 as FQGNSA. The CDR3 here is CASTQVGISNYGYTF. The CDR3 bases are TGTGCCAGCACCCAAGTGGGGATATCTAACTATGGCTACACCTTC.

The J gene is TRBJ1-5, the V gene TRBV30; perhaps TRBD1 as D (5 bases). The CDR3 totals 12 residues. From germline, CDR1 is GTSNPN and CDR2 SVGIG (reference sequence). Trimming took 0 bases from V and 16 from J, leaving 16 bases between them. This CDR3 is CAWSVPGLPRHF. CDR3 in DNA: TGTGCCTGGAGTGTACCGGGACTCCCTCGTCATTTT.

V usage is TRBV10-3 and J usage is TRBJ1-1, with D unclear. Germline assignment: CDR1 ENHRY and CDR2 SYGVKD. Trimming removed 11 bases from V and 2 bases from J, with 18 bases in between. The CDR3 is 14 amino acids. CDR3 sequence (DNA): TGTGCCTCCTGGTTTGGCGTTGGAAACACTGAAGCTTTCTTT. Translating gives CASWFGVGNTEAFF.

This clone was counted a single time. CDR3 bases: TGTGCCAGTAGTATCTTGGCAGCCATCGATCAGCCCCAGCATTTT. Amino acids: CASSILAAIDQPQHF. This chain joins TRBV19 and TRBJ1-5, with no clear D. The CDR3 extends over 15 amino acids. Trimming removed 3 bases at V and 5 bases at J, with 14 bases between. Germline V gene sequence: CDR1 LNHDA, CDR2 SQIVND (reference sequence).